This T cell receptor (beta chain) was retrieved from a study of CD8 T cells in Susac syndrome (dated by TCRdb to between 2018 and 2021). In the study overall: The study used repertoire sequencing to test whether antigen drove CD8+ T cell activation and differentiation in Susac syndrome. CD8+ T cell repertoire clonality was compared between some 12 healthy donors, some 14 Susac syndrome patients and about 15 multiple sclerosis patients. The paper as a whole reports these results and caveats: The study acknowledged that relatively few individuals were included in the TCR sequencing and HLA analysis.

Peripheral blood CD8+ and CD4+ T cells from healthy donors, Susac syndrome patients and multiple sclerosis patients were profiled using high-throughput TCR beta sequencing. Multiple sclerosis controls were treatment-naive patients with stable or active relapsing-remitting disease fulfilling revised McDonald criteria. Bulk CD8+ and CD4+ T cells were purified by magnetic negative isolation, while CD8+ TEMRA cells were enriched using FACS. Blood was collected in EDTA tubes and processed within 24 hours, with PBMCs isolated through density gradient centrifugation. PBMCs intended for TCR sequencing were frozen in liquid nitrogen and were later thawed in a 37 degrees C water bath. The sorted or isolated CD4+, CD8+ and CD8+ TEMRA cells had a purity of 90% or higher. A remark on this clonotype: It lacks a known antigen. No base qualities exist here, and no much larger clone lies one base off it.

The germline V end is reduced by 8 bases and the J end by 9 bases; junction bases left unmatched: 6. The CDR3, from cysteine to phenylalanine, totals 14 residues. CDR3 DNA is the only sequence kept; it has 42 bases, read in frame from the first base. From a lookup of the germline V gene (reference sequence), CDR1 and CDR2 are MNHEY and SMNVEV. RNA was extracted using the RNeasy kit, and about 0.5 to 1 microgram was reverse transcribed with random hexamers. The immunoSEQ multiplex PCR assay, covering 54 Vbeta and 13 Jbeta segments, was used to amplify TCR beta CDR3 regions. To correct PCR amplification bias, a synthetic template baseline was used for both primer optimization and computational correction. For the original study's pipeline: Reads were annotated to V, D and J genes according to IMGT and were analyzed with immunoSEQ Analyzer, with only productive sequences retained. Clonality was calculated as one minus the Shannon entropy normalized by log2 of the number of productive unique sequences. For each patient and control, public and private clones were evaluated within the 100 most prevalent clones. Clones were defined as Susac-specific when absent from the healthy and MS cohorts, from over a thousand published viral clones and from other ImmuneACCESS disease sequences. TCRdb's own reprocessing of the public reads used fastp at Q25 and MiXCR and kept productive beta chains. Merged by CDR3 protein, the rows form single entries marked with the most common genes and DNA. The V and J calls shown here were made by TCRdb, not taken from the authors' results. This sample gives 400,000 to 550,000 distinct CDR3 sequences in total; more than 70% of them show up just once. The ten largest make up approximately 0.12% of the sample.

The chain couples TRBV27 to TRBJ2-3; the junction holds 15 bases that match TRBD2. The TCR was taken from a human donor with multiple sclerosis. The specimen was CD8+ T cells from PBMCs. The sequenced DNA is TGTGCCAGCTCTTTCGGGACTAGCGGGAGGACGCAGTATTTT. Its protein product is CASSFGTSGRTQYF.